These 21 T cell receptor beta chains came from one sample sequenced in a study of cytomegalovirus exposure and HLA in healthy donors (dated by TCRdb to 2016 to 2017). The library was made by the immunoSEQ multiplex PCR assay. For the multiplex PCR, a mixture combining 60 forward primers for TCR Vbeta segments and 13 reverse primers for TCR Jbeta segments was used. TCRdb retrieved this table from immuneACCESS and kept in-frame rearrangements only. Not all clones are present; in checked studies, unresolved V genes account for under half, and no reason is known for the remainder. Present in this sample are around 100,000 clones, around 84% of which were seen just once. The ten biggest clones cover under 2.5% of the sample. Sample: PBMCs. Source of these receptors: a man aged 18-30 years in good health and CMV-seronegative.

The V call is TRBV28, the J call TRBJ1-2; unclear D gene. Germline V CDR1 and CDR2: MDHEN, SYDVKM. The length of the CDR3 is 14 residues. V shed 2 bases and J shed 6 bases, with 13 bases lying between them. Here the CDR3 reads CASSLRGRLDGYTF. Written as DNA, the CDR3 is TGTGCCAGCAGTTTACGGGGAAGGCTAGATGGCTACACCTTC.

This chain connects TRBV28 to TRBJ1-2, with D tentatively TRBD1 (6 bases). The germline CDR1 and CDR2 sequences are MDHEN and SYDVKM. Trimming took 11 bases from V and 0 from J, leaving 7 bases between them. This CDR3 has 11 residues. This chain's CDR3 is CAGQTNYGYTF. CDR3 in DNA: TGTGCCGGACAGACTAACTATGGCTACACCTTC.

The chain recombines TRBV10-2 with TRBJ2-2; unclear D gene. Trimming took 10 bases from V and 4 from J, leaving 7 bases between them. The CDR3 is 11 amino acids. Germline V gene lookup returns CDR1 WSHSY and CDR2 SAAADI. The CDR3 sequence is CATSTTGELFF. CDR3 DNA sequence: TGCGCCACCTCTACCACCGGGGAGCTGTTTTTT.

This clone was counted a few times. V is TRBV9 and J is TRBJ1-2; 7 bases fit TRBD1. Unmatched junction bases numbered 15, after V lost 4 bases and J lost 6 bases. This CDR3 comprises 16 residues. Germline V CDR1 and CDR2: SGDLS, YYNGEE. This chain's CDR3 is CASSLQATGPLHGYTF. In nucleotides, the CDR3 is TGTGCCAGCAGCCTGCAAGCGACAGGGCCCTTACATGGCTACACCTTC.

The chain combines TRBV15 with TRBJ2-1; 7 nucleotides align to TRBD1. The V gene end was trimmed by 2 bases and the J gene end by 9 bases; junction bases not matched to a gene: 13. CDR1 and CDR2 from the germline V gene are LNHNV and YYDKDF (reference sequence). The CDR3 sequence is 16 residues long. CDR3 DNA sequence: TGTGCCACCAGCAGAACAGGGGATCCCAGGTCCAGTGAGCAGTTCTTC. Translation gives CATSRTGDPRSSEQFF.

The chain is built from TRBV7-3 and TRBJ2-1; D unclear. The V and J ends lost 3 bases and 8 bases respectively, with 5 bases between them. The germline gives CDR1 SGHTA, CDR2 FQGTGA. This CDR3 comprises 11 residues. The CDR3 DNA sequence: TGTGCCAGCAGCTTCAGTTATGAGCAGTTCTTC. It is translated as CASSFSYEQFF. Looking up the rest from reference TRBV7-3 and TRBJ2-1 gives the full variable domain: GAGVSQTPSNKVTEKGKYVELRCDPISGHTALYWYRQSLGQGPEFLIYFQGTGAADDSGLPNDRFFAVRPEGSVSTLKIQRTERGDSAVYLCASSFSYEQFFGPGTRLTVL.

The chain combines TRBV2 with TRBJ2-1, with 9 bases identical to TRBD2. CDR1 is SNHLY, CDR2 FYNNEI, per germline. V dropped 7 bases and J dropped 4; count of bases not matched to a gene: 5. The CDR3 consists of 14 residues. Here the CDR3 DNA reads TGTGCCAGCAAAACTAGCGGGCCTTACAATGAGCAGTTCTTC. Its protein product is CASKTSGPYNEQFF. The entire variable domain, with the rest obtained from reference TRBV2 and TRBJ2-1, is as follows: EPEVTQTPSHQVTQMGQEVILRCVPISNHLYFYWYRQILGQKVEFLVSFYNNEISEKSEIFDDQFSVERPDGSNFTLKIRSTKLEDSAMYFCASKTSGPYNEQFFGPGTRLTVL.

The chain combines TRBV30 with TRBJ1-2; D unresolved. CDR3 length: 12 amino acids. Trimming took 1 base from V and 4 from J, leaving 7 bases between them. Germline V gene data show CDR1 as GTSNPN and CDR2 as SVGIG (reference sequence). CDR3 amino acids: CAWSAGGYGYTF. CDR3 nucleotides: TGTGCCTGGAGTGCCGGCGGCTATGGCTACACCTTC.

DNA for the CDR3: TGTGCCAGCAGTGAAGCGCGAGGCAATCAGCCCCAGCATTTT. This sequence encodes CASSEARGNQPQHF. The rearrangement uses TRBV6-1 and TRBJ1-5; D is undetermined. The CDR3 loop spans 14 amino acids. Germline CDR1 reads MNHNS; CDR2 reads SASEGT. V was trimmed by 0 bases and J by 2 bases, leaving 5 bases between them.

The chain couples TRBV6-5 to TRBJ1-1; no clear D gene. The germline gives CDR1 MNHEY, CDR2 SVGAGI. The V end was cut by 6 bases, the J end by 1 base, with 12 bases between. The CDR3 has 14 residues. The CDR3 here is CASSNDMANTEAFF. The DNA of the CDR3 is TGTGCCAGCAGCAACGACATGGCGAACACTGAAGCTTTCTTT.

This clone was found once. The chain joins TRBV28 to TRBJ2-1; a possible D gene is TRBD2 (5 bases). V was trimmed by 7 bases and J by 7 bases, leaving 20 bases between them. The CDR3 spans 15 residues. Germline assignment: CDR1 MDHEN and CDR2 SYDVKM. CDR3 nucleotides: TGTGCCAGCACCGCGGACGGCGATAGGAGGAATGAGCAGTTCTTC. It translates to CASTADGDRRNEQFF.

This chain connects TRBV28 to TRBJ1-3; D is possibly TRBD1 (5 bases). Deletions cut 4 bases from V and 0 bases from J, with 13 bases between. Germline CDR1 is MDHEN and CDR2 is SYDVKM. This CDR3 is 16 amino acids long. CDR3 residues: CASSWAGLSSGNTIYF. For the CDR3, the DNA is TGTGCCAGCAGTTGGGCAGGGCTTAGCTCTGGAAACACCATATATTTT.

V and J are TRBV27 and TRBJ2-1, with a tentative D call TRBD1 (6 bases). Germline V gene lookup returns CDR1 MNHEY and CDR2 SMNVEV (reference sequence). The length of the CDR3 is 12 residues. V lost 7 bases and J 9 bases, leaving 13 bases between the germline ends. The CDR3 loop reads CASITGLGEQFF. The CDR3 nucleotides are TGTGCCAGCATCACAGGGTTAGGTGAGCAGTTCTTC.

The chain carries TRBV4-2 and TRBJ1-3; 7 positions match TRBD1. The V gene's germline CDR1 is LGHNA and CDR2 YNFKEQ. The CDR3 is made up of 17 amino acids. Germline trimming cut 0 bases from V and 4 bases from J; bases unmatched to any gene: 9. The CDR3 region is CASSQDSKGAPGNTIYF. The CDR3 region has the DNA TGTGCCAGCAGCCAAGATAGTAAGGGGGCGCCGGGAAACACCATATATTTT.

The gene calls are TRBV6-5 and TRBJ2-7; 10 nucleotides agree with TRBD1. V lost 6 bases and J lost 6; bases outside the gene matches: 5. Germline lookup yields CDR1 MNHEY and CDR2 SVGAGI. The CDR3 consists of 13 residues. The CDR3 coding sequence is TGTGCCAGCAGGGGGACAGGGGTAGGCGAGCAGTACTTC. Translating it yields CASRGTGVGEQYF.

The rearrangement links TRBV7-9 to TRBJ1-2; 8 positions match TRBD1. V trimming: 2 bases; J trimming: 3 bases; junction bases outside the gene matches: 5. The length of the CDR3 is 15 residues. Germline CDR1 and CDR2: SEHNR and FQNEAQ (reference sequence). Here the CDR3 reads CASSLYDRGDYGYTF. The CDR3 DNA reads TGTGCCAGCAGCTTATATGACAGGGGTGACTATGGCTACACCTTC.

The CDR3 region is CASSSGTGVSDEQYF. CDR3 sequence (DNA): TGTGCCAGCAGCTCGGGGACAGGGGTTTCGGACGAGCAGTACTTC. The V gene is TRBV11-3, the J gene TRBJ2-7, with 10 bases aligning to TRBD1. Germline CDR1 and CDR2: SGHNT and YENEEA. CDR3 length: 15 residues. V dropped 4 bases and J dropped 5; count of bases not matched to a gene: 8.

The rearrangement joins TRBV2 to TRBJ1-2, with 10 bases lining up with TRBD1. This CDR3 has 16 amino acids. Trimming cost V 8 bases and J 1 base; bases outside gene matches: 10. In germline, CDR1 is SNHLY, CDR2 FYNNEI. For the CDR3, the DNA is TGTGCCAGCGAAGTGGGACAGGGGTCCCTTAACTATGGCTACACCTTC. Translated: CASEVGQGSLNYGYTF.

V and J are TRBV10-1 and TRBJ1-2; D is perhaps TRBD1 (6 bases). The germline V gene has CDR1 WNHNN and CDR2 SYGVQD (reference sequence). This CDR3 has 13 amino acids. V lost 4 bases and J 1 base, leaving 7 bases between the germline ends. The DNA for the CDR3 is TGCGCCAGCAGTGCGGACAGTAACTATGGCTACACCTTC. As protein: CASSADSNYGYTF.

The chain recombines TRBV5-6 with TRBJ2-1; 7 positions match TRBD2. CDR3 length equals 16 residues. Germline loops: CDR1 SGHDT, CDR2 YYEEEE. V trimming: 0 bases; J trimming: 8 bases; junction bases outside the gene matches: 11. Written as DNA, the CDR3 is TGTGCCAGCAGCTTGGTAGGCGGGAGCCTCACCGATGAGCAGTTCTTC. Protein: CASSLVGGSLTDEQFF.

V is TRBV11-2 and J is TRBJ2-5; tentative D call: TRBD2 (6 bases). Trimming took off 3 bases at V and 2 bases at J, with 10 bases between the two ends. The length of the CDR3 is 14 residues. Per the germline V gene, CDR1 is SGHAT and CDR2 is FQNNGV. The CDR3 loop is CASSFRRGQETQYF. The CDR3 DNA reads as TGTGCCAGCAGCTTCCGACGGGGGCAAGAGACCCAGTACTTC. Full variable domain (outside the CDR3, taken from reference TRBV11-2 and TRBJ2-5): EAGVAQSPRYKIIEKRQSVAFWCNPISGHATLYWYQQILGQGPKLLIQFQNNGVVDDSQLPKDRFSAERLKGVDSTLKIQPAKLEDSAVYLCASSFRRGQETQYFGPGTRLLVL.